There are many counts of the clone carrying this T cell receptor (beta chain). A second about 6 to 12 cycle PCR used barcoded and J-beta primers. Every molecule of cDNA carried a tag from a template-switch adaptor with 12 random nucleotides. TCRdb passed the 5' RACE reads through MiXCR, listing each CDR3 protein once. This table has a few hundred thousand distinct CDR3 sequences, roughly 26% appearing once. The data originate from a study of blood T cells in healthy people across ages. All donors came from Russia, were Caucasian and healthy, and spanned ages about 6 to 95. The length of the CDR3 is 15 residues. The V segment lost 6 bases and the J segment 0 bases; nucleotides outside the gene matches: 3. Per germline, CDR1 LGHDT and CDR2 YNNKEL (reference sequence).

This chain links TRBV3-1 with TRBJ1-4; TRBD1 matches at 8 bases. The sample was blood. This receptor was obtained from an older woman in good health. The CDR3 DNA is TGTGCCAGCAGACAGGGGGAAGCAACTAATGAAAAACTGTTTTTT. Translating it yields CASRQGEATNEKLFF.